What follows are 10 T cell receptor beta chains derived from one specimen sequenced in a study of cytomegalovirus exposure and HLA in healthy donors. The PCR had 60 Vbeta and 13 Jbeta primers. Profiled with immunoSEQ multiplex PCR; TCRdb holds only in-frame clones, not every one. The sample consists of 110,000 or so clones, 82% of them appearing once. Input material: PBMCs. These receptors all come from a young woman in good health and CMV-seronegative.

This chain's CDR3 is CASSSGLAESTGELFF. The DNA of the CDR3 is TGTGCCAGCAGCTCCGGACTAGCGGAAAGCACCGGGGAGCTGTTTTTT. The chain combines TRBV5-4 with TRBJ2-2, with 10 bases aligning to TRBD2. Germline V lookup: CDR1 SGHNT, CDR2 YYREEE (reference sequence). The CDR3 runs 16 residues. With 3 bases clipped from V and 4 bases from J, the junction kept 6 bases outside the gene matches.

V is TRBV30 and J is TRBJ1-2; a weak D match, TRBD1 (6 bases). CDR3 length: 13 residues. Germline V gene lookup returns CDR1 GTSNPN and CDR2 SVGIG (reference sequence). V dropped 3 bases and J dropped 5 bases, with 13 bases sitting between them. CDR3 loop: CAWSQGHLYGYTF. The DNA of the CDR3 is TGTGCCTGGAGCCAGGGACATTTATATGGCTACACCTTC.

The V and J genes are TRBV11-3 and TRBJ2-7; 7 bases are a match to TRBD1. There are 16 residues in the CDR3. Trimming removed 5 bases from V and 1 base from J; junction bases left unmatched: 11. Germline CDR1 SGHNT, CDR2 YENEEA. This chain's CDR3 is CASSPTRTGNSYEQYF. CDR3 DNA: TGTGCCAGCAGCCCGACACGGACAGGTAATTCCTACGAGCAGTACTTC.

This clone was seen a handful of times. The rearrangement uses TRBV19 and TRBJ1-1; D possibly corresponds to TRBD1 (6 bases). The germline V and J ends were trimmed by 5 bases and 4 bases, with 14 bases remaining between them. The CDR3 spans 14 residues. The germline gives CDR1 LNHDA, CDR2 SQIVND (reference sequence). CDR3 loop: CASSLQGSGTEAFF. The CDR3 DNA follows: TGTGCCAGTAGTTTACAGGGTTCGGGCACTGAAGCTTTCTTT.

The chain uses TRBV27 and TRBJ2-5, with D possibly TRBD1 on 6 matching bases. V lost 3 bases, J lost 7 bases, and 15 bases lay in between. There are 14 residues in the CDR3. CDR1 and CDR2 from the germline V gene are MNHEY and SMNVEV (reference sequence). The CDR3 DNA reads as TGTGCCAGCAGTTTGGGTGGGGGCGTCGGGACCCAGTACTTC. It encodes CASSLGGGVGTQYF.

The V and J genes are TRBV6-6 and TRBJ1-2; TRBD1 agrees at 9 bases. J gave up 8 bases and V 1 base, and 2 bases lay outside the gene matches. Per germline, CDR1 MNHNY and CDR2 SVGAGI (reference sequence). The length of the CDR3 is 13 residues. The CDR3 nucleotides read TGTGCCAGCAGTTACTTACAGGGGGCCGGCTACACCTTC. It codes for CASSYLQGAGYTF.

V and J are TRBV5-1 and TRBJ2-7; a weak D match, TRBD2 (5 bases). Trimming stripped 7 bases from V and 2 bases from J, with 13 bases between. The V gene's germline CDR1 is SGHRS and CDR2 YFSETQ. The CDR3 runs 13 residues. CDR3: CASLGKVTYEQYF. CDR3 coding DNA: TGCGCCAGCCTCGGGAAGGTGACCTACGAGCAGTACTTC.

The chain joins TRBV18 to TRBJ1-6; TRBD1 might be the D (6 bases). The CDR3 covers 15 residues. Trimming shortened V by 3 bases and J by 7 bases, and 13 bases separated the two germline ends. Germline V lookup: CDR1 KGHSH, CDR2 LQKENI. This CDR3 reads CASSPVGGTNSPLHF. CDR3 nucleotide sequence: TGTGCCAGCTCACCCGTGGGGGGGACAAATTCACCCCTCCACTTT.

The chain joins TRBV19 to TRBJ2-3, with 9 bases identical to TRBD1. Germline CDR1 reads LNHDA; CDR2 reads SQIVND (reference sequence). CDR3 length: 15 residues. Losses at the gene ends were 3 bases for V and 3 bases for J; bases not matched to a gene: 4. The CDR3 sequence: CASSIRDRETDTQYF. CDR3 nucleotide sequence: TGTGCCAGTAGTATCCGGGACAGGGAGACAGATACGCAGTATTTT.

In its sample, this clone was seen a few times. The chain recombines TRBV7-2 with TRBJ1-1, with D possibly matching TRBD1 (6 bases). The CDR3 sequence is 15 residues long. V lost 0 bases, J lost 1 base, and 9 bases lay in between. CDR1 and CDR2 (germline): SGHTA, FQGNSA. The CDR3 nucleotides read TGTGCCAGCAGCTTAGCGGGACATCAGAACACTGAAGCTTTCTTT. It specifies CASSLAGHQNTEAFF. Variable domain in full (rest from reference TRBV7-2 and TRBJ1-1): GAGVSQSPSNKVTEKGKDVELRCDPISGHTALYWYRQSLGQGLEFLIYFQGNSAPDKSGLPSDRFSAERTGGSVSTLTIQRTQQEDSAVYLCASSLAGHQNTEAFFGQGTRLTVV.